The 26 T cell receptor beta chains below come from one sample, sequenced in a study of blood T cell repertoires in COVID-19. Method: immunoSEQ multiplex PCR; TCRdb's copy keeps in-frame clones and lacks some. The sample gives around 270,000 clones, 80% to 90% of which show up once; approximately 4.2% is in the top ten. The specimen was peripheral blood. These receptors were collected from a man in his forties with acute or convalescent COVID-19.

The CDR3 sequence is CASRPGQAVDYTEAFF. The CDR3 bases are TGTGCCAGCAGACCGGGACAGGCCGTTGATTACACTGAAGCTTTCTTT. The V and J genes are TRBV13 and TRBJ1-1; 8 bases align to TRBD1. The CDR3 consists of 16 residues. Per germline, CDR1 PRHDT and CDR2 FYEKMQ (reference sequence). With V trimmed by 6 bases and J by 3 bases, 12 bases remained unmatched.

The gene calls are TRBV27 and TRBJ1-1; D gene unclear. CDR3 length: 14 amino acids. Germline lookup yields CDR1 MNHEY and CDR2 SMNVEV (reference sequence). V dropped 6 bases and J dropped 0 bases, with 11 bases sitting between them. This CDR3 reads CASSLGIMNTEAFF. DNA of the CDR3: TGTGCCAGCAGCCTAGGTATCATGAACACTGAAGCTTTCTTT.

The V gene is TRBV2, the J gene TRBJ1-1; 8 positions match TRBD1. Germline-derived CDR1 and CDR2 are SNHLY and FYNNEI. V was pared by 8 bases and J by 4 bases, with 9 bases of the junction left unmatched. This CDR3 is built from 14 residues. The CDR3 protein is CASGFRGLSTEAFF. CDR3 bases: TGTGCCAGCGGGTTCAGGGGGCTAAGCACTGAAGCTTTCTTT.

The chain joins TRBV6-5 to TRBJ1-6; tentatively, D is TRBD1 (6 bases). Germline CDR1 is MNHEY and CDR2 is SVGAGI. The CDR3 extends over 13 amino acids. V gave up 8 bases and J gave up 10 bases, with 15 bases separating them. CDR3 loop: CASGDTRGSPLHF. The DNA of the CDR3 is TGTGCCAGCGGGGACACCCGGGGCTCACCCCTCCACTTT.

This clone has at least ten counts. The genes are TRBV29-1 and TRBJ1-2, with 7 positions matching TRBD1. The J segment lost 2 bases and the V segment lost 4 bases, leaving 4 bases of the junction unmatched. This CDR3 region has 13 residues. CDR1 is SQVTM, CDR2 ANQGSEA, per germline. CDR3 amino acids: CSVGPGGNYGYTF. The CDR3 DNA reads TGCAGCGTTGGTCCAGGGGGGAACTATGGCTACACCTTC.

V is TRBV15 and J is TRBJ2-7; tentatively, D is TRBD2 (6 bases). Trimming removed 2 bases from V and 0 bases from J, with 14 bases in between. Germline V gene lookup returns CDR1 LNHNV and CDR2 YYDKDF (reference sequence). This CDR3 comprises 16 residues. CDR3 residues: CATSRFGGASSYEQYF. The DNA for the CDR3 is TGTGCCACCAGCAGATTCGGCGGGGCCAGCTCCTACGAGCAGTACTTC.

The chain recombines TRBV5-1 with TRBJ1-2; TRBD1 is a possible D gene (6 bases). The V gene's germline CDR1 is SGHRS and CDR2 YFSETQ. V dropped 3 bases and J dropped 7 bases, with 16 bases sitting between them. The CDR3 is 14 amino acids. The CDR3 is CASSSGPGASGYTF. The CDR3 region has the DNA TGCGCCAGCAGCTCCGGCCCAGGGGCTAGTGGCTACACCTTC.

The chain links TRBV6-1 to TRBJ1-5, with a possible D match to TRBD1 (5 bases). The length of the CDR3 is 15 residues. V was clipped by 3 bases and J by 0 bases, with 9 bases between them. Germline V gene lookup returns CDR1 MNHNS and CDR2 SASEGT. CDR3 coding DNA: TGTGCCAGCAGTGACCTGACAGCTAGCAATCAGCCCCAGCATTTT. This sequence encodes CASSDLTASNQPQHF.

The V and J genes are TRBV5-1 and TRBJ2-1, with D perhaps TRBD2 (5 bases). The germline CDR1 and CDR2 sequences are SGHRS and YFSETQ. The CDR3 is made up of 14 amino acids. The germline V and J ends were trimmed by 1 base and 7 bases, with 12 bases remaining between them. CDR3 nucleotide sequence: TGCGCCAGCAGCTTGACGGGATTTGGAAATGAGCAGTTCTTC. Protein product: CASSLTGFGNEQFF.

The chain joins TRBV30 to TRBJ2-7, with D tentatively TRBD2 (6 bases). V lost 2 bases and J lost 2, with 13 bases in between. In germline, CDR1 is GTSNPN, CDR2 SVGIG (reference sequence). This CDR3 spans 14 amino acids. The CDR3 reads CAWSRGGVTYEQYF. CDR3 in DNA: TGTGCCTGGAGTCGGGGCGGGGTCACCTACGAGCAGTACTTC.

The chain is built from TRBV7-8 and TRBJ2-3; 13 positions agree with TRBD2. Germline-derived CDR1 and CDR2 are SGHVS and FQNEAQ. This CDR3 spans 18 amino acids. Trimming cost V 3 bases and J 2 bases; bases outside gene matches: 8. CDR3 region: CASSFELAGGRDTDTQYF. The DNA of the CDR3 is TGTGCCAGCAGCTTCGAACTAGCGGGGGGGCGGGACACAGATACGCAGTATTTT.

This sequence joins TRBV2 and TRBJ2-7; D ambiguous. The CDR3 runs 14 residues. Trimming stripped 4 bases from V and 0 bases from J, with 10 bases between. Germline CDR1 reads SNHLY; CDR2 reads FYNNEI. The CDR3 sequence is CASSVDRSSYEQYF. The CDR3 DNA sequence: TGTGCCAGCAGTGTCGACCGGAGCTCCTACGAGCAGTACTTC. Full variable domain (missing parts from reference TRBV2 and TRBJ2-7): EPEVTQTPSHQVTQMGQEVILRCVPISNHLYFYWYRQILGQKVEFLVSFYNNEISEKSEIFDDQFSVERPDGSNFTLKIRSTKLEDSAMYFCASSVDRSSYEQYFGPGTRLTVT.

This sequence joins TRBV5-6 and TRBJ2-3; TRBD1 matches at 9 bases. With 3 bases clipped from V and 5 bases from J, the junction kept 4 bases outside the gene matches. The CDR3 is 14 residues long. Germline V gives CDR1 SGHDT, CDR2 YYEEEE. The CDR3 spells CASSSGTGLDTQYF. The CDR3 bases are TGTGCCAGCAGCTCGGGGACAGGGTTAGATACGCAGTATTTT.

The chain links TRBV21-1 to TRBJ2-2; TRBD1, the D gene given by the table, was not confirmed from the DNA. TRBV21-1 is an annotated pseudogene. CDR3 size: 17 residues. CDR3 nucleotides: TGTGCCAGCAGCACCCAGGACAGGGGGCAGGTCACCGGGGAGCTGTTTTTT. Residues: CASSTQDRGQVTGELFF.

This clone was counted between two and nine times. The chain combines TRBV7-2 with TRBJ2-1; maybe TRBD1 (6 bases). Per germline, CDR1 SGHTA and CDR2 FQGNSA. The CDR3 sequence is 14 residues long. V was pared by 1 base and J by 9 bases, with 13 bases between. The CDR3 region is CASSLVIQGGEQFF. CDR3 nucleotide sequence: TGTGCCAGCAGCTTAGTGATACAGGGTGGTGAGCAGTTCTTC.

V is TRBV18 and J is TRBJ1-1, with TRBD1 matching over 9 bases. The junction had 15 bases not matched to a gene; V was cut back by 3 bases and J by 4 bases. This CDR3 has 18 amino acids. Germline CDR1 KGHSH, CDR2 LQKENI. This CDR3 is CASSPVPWTGASPTEAFF. CDR3 coding DNA: TGTGCCAGCTCACCTGTGCCGTGGACAGGGGCCTCACCCACTGAAGCTTTCTTT.

The rearrangement uses TRBV7-2 and TRBJ1-2; no reliable D call. Germline V gene sequence: CDR1 SGHTA, CDR2 FQGNSA. V shed 1 base and J shed 7 bases, with 7 bases lying between them. The CDR3 extends over 12 amino acids. The CDR3 nucleotides are TGTGCCAGCAGCTTAGGGACTTTTGGCTACACCTTC. Its translation is CASSLGTFGYTF.

The genes are TRBV28 and TRBJ1-1; 7 nucleotides agree with TRBD1. In germline, CDR1 is MDHEN, CDR2 SYDVKM. Trimming took 5 bases from V and 11 from J; bases not matched to a gene: 11. The CDR3 is made up of 13 amino acids. The CDR3 sequence is CASSPWVSGGAFF. In DNA, the CDR3 is TGTGCCAGCAGTCCTTGGGTCTCAGGGGGGGCTTTCTTT. The full variable domain, completed using reference TRBV28 and TRBJ1-1, is DVKVTQSSRYLVKRTGEKVFLECVQDMDHENMFWYRQDPGLGLRLIYFSYDVKMKEKGDIPEGYSVSREKKERFSLILESASTNQTSMYLCASSPWVSGGAFFGQGTRLTVV.

This chain connects TRBV6-6 to TRBJ2-5; 7 bases are shared with TRBD2. The CDR3 is made up of 15 amino acids. V dropped 5 bases and J dropped 2; count of bases not matched to a gene: 8. The germline V gene has CDR1 MNHNY and CDR2 SVGAGI (reference sequence). The CDR3 coding sequence is TGTGCCAGCAGTCAAGGTAGCGGGCCTCAAGAGACCCAGTACTTC. Its protein product is CASSQGSGPQETQYF.

The J gene is TRBJ2-7, the V gene TRBV10-3; D is possibly TRBD1 (5 bases). The V end lost 8 bases, the J end lost 2 bases, and 10 bases lay between the germline ends. In germline, CDR1 is ENHRY, CDR2 SYGVKD. The CDR3 has 12 amino acids. This CDR3 reads CAISLTAYEQYF. The CDR3 DNA follows: TGTGCCATCTCCCTGACAGCCTACGAGCAGTACTTC.

The chain carries TRBV2 and TRBJ1-4; perhaps TRBD1 as D (5 bases). Trimming removed 0 bases from V and 8 bases from J, with 10 bases in between. Germline CDR1 is SNHLY and CDR2 is FYNNEI. The CDR3 is 14 amino acids. The CDR3 protein is CASSEALRGEKLFF. Here the CDR3 DNA reads TGTGCCAGCAGTGAAGCGCTTCGGGGGGAAAAACTGTTTTTT.

This clone was recorded once. The rearrangement joins TRBV5-4 to TRBJ2-1, with a possible D match to TRBD2 (6 bases). The CDR3 is 15 residues long. Trimming left V 0 bases short and J 6 bases short, with 13 bases between. CDR1 and CDR2 (germline): SGHNT, YYREEE (reference sequence). The CDR3: CASSLDRGGFNEQFF. The CDR3 region has the DNA TGTGCCAGCAGCTTGGACCGAGGAGGGTTCAATGAGCAGTTCTTC.

V gene TRBV18 combines with J gene TRBJ1-1; D is unclear. V lost 4 bases and J 1 base, leaving 7 bases between the germline ends. Germline lookup yields CDR1 KGHSH and CDR2 LQKENI. The CDR3 totals 13 residues. The CDR3, as DNA: TGTGCCAGCTCACTCACAACGAACACTGAAGCTTTCTTT. Translated, it gives CASSLTTNTEAFF.

V and J are TRBV9 and TRBJ1-6; no definite D call. Trimming took 1 base from V and 11 from J, leaving 13 bases between them. Germline V CDR1 and CDR2: SGDLS, YYNGEE. This CDR3 region has 14 residues. The CDR3 sequence is CASSVRQEGAPLHF. CDR3 nucleotides: TGTGCCAGCAGCGTACGGCAGGAGGGCGCACCCCTCCACTTT.

The chain combines TRBV6-1 with TRBJ1-1; D is uncertain. Trimming took 3 bases from V and 11 from J, leaving 13 bases between them. This CDR3 contains 12 residues. Germline V lookup: CDR1 MNHNS, CDR2 SASEGT. The CDR3 here is CASSDPGQRAFF. Written as DNA, the CDR3 is TGTGCCAGCAGTGATCCAGGTCAGCGGGCTTTCTTT.

This chain uses TRBV27 with TRBJ1-1; the D gene is possibly TRBD1 (6 bases). The V end lost 5 bases, the J end lost 7 bases, and 20 bases lay between the germline ends. CDR1 MNHEY and CDR2 SMNVEV come from the germline V gene (reference sequence). The CDR3 consists of 15 residues. CDR3 nucleotides: TGTGCCAGCAGTCCCCTTCGGACAGATTCTGATGAAGCTTTCTTT. Protein sequence: CASSPLRTDSDEAFF.